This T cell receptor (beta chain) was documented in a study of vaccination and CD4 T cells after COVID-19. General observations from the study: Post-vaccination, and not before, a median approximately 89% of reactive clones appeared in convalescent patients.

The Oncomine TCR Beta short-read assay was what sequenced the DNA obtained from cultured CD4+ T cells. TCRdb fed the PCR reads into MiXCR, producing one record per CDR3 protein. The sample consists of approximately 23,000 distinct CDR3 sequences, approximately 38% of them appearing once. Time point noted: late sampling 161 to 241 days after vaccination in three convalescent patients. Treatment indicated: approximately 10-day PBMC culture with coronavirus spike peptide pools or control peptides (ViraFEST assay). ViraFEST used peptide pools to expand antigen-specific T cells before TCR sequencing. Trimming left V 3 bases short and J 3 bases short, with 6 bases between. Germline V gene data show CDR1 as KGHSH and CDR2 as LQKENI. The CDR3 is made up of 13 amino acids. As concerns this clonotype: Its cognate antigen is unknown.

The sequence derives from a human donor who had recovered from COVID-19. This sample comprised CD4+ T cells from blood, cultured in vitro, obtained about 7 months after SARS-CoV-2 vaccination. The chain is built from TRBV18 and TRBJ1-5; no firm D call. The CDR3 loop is CASSPGNNQPQHF. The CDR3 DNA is TGTGCCAGCTCACCCGGAAACAATCAGCCCCAGCATTTT.